A single T cell receptor beta chain is shown here with its context. Which antigen it targets is not known. No much larger clonotype is one base removed from it; base qualities were not supplied. Patients with autoimmune disease history or receiving systemic immunosuppression were excluded from the trial. In every dose cohort, peripheral blood was drawn for TCR sequencing at baseline, cycle 4 day 1, and cycle 7 day 1. Samples were obtained from an open-label, multicenter, first-in-human phase I dose-escalation trial of ivuxolimab. Adults with locally advanced or metastatic melanoma, renal cell, hepatocellular, or head and neck squamous cell carcinoma were enrolled in the trial. Before TCR sequencing, CD4+ T cells and CD8+ T cells from peripheral blood were sorted into separate populations. For sequencing of the TCRbeta CDR3 region, genomic DNA was extracted from the sorted cells. TCRbeta CDR3 regions were sequenced using the immunoSEQ Assay. Here the immuneACCESS table is served through TCRdb, limited to in-frame sequences with V and J called. Missing clones are a known gap in these copies; in checked studies unresolved V genes cover under half, and the rest lacks a known reason. In this sample the table shows around 50,000 clones, 94% of which occur a single time. Approximately 12% of the sample is in the top ten clones.

This record belongs to a study of OX40 agonist ivuxolimab in advanced cancers. At the level of the whole study: Ivuxolimab, which targeted the costimulatory receptor OX40 (CD134), was an agonistic, fully human IgG2 monoclonal antibody. In the dose-escalation cohort, about four fifths of patients were male, and the mean age was 60 years with a range of about 23 to 79. The paper covers the monotherapy dose-escalation part of the phase I ivuxolimab trial, which included N = 52 patients. Of the roughly 50 dose-escalation patients, hepatocellular carcinoma was present in roughly 19, melanoma in some 15, renal cell carcinoma in 9 and head and neck cancer in 9. The purpose of peripheral TCRbeta sequencing was to test whether ivuxolimab changed TCR sequence diversity and led to clonal T-cell expansion. Prior anti-PD-1, anti-PD-L1 or anti-CTLA-4 therapy was permitted, and checkpoint inhibitors had been received by roughly 42% of dose-escalation patients. Partial responses occurred in three dose-escalation patients, of whom one had hepatocellular carcinoma and two had cutaneous melanoma. Intravenous ivuxolimab was administered to patients every 2 weeks at six dose levels: 0.01, 0.1, 0.3, 1.5, 3 and 10 mg/kg. Study-level results and caveats: Partial responders in the 0.1-3.0 mg/kg groups had among the lowest normalized peripheral clonal expansion, especially among CD8+ T cells. Low levels of normalized T-cell clonal expansion were also seen in some patients who did not respond. After ivuxolimab, expanded clones were on average more numerous among CD8+ T cells than among CD4+ T cells. At doses of 0.1 to 3.0 mg/kg, clonal expansion of both CD4+ and CD8+ T cells in blood was seen between baseline and week 6. Antigen specificity was not determined for the clonally expanded peripheral T cells.

This sequence originates from an adult with an advanced solid tumor such as melanoma, head and neck, liver or kidney cancer. Source: CD4+ or CD8+ T cells sorted from blood, taken in a trial of the OX40 agonist ivuxolimab.

The CDR3 sequence is CAWSYGGFRGGTEAFF. In nucleotides, the sequence is TGTGCCTGGAGTTACGGGGGGTTCCGCGGGGGCACTGAAGCTTTCTTT. The rearranged segments are TRBV30 and TRBJ1-1; a tentative D call is TRBD1 (5 bases match). From the cysteine up to the phenylalanine, the CDR3 has a length of 16 residues. Only CDR3 DNA remains: 48 bases, in frame from the first base. Relative to germline, V is 2 bases shorter and J is 4 bases shorter, with 20 bases between their ends. As encoded in the germline V gene (reference sequence), CDR1 is GTSNPN while CDR2 is SVGIG.